The source of this T cell receptor (beta chain) is a study of beta chain features in type 1 diabetes. Germline lookup yields CDR1 MGHDK and CDR2 SYGVNS. The CDR3 is 14 residues long. Trimming cost V 6 bases and J 4 bases, with 12 bases left between them. Study-wide findings and caveats: Researchers reported that naive, central memory and Treg TCRB repertoires appeared more similar in patients than in healthy donors.

Reverse transcribing all isolated RNA meant expressed TCRB transcripts were sequenced. The method was immunoSEQ multiplex PCR; TCRdb's version includes in-frame clones alone and lacks a portion of them. The sample includes around 330,000 clones, 11% seen only once; the top ten take 0.015% to 0.02%. Comment on this clone: Antigen: not known.

Central memory, naive, regulatory and stem cell-like memory CD4+ cells were sorted by CD45RO/CCR7/CD25/CD127/CD95/CD27. Sequencing was carried out using naive CD4+ T cells from blood. This chain links TRBV25-1 with TRBJ2-2, with a weak D call TRBD2 (6 bases). The TCR comes from a woman aged 25 to 39 in good health. This CDR3 is CASRPTGGTGELFF. The CDR3 bases are TGTGCCAGCAGGCCTACCGGGGGCACCGGGGAGCTGTTTTTT.